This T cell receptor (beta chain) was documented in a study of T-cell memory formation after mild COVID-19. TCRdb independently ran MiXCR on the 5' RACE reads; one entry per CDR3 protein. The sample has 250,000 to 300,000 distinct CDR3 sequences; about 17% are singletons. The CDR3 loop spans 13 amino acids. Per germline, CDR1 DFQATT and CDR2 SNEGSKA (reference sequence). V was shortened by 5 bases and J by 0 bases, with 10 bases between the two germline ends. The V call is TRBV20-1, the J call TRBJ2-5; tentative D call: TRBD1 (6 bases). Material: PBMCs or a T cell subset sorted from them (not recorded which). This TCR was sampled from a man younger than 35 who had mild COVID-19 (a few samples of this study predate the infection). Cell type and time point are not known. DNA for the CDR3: TGCAGTGCTCTCGGACAGAACCAAGAGACCCAGTACTTC. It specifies CSALGQNQETQYF.